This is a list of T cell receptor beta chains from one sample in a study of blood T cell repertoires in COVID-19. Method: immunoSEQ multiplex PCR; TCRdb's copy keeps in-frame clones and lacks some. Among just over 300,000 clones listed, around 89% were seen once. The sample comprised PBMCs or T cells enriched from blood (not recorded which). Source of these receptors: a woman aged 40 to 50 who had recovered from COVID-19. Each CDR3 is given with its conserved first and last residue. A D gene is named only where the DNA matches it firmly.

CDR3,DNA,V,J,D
CASSHRGSTDTQYF,TGTGCCAGCAGCCATAGGGGAAGCACAGATACGCAGTATTTT,TRBV3-1/TRBV3-2,TRBJ2-3,-
CASSLVGGATHEQYF,TGTGCCAGCAGCTTAGTCGGGGGAGCGACCCACGAGCAGTACTTC,TRBV7-2,TRBJ2-7,-
CSVAAHSSYEQYF,TGCAGCGTTGCAGCGCACTCCTCCTACGAGCAGTACTTC,TRBV29-1,TRBJ2-7,-
CAWSRLDSSGNTIYF,TGTGCCTGGAGTCGCCTAGATAGCTCTGGAAACACCATATATTTT,TRBV30,TRBJ1-3,-
CASTTARSTSTDTQYF,TGTGCCAGCACCACCGCGCGGAGCACTAGCACAGATACGCAGTATTTT,TRBV7-9,TRBJ2-3,-
CASSQGLPQTGNTIYF,TGTGCCAGCTCACAGGGACTTCCACAGACAGGAAACACCATATATTTT,TRBV18,TRBJ1-3,-
CASSPQQGRSGYTF,TGTGCCAGCAGCCCCCAACAGGGGAGGTCTGGCTACACCTTC,TRBV7-2,TRBJ1-2,TRBD1
CASSEGQRSSYEQYF,TGTGCCAGCAGTGAGGGACAGCGAAGCTCCTACGAGCAGTACTTC,TRBV6-2/TRBV6-3,TRBJ2-7,TRBD1
CASSLGPLDEQYF,TGTGCCAGCAGCTTAGGGCCCCTCGACGAGCAGTACTTC,TRBV7-2,TRBJ2-7,-
CASSQTSYGTGDEKLFF,TGCGCCAGCAGCCAAACATCCTACGGGACAGGGGATGAAAAACTGTTTTTT,TRBV4-1,TRBJ1-4,TRBD1